This TCR beta chain stems from a study of T cells in Graves' hyperthyroidism and ophthalmopathy. Overall study results and limits: Most clonotypes that expanded in the thyroid above 0.001 also showed up in blood.

Comments on this clonotype: Antigen unknown.

RNA transcripts provided the source from which TCR beta CDR3 regions were amplified. First-round RT-PCR targeting the TCR CDR3 was performed with the HTBI primer set. TCRdb itself ran the multiplex PCR reads through MiXCR, one entry per CDR3 protein. This table holds roughly 500,000 distinct CDR3 sequences, approximately 25% found once. V shed 1 base and J 3 bases; nucleotides not matched to a gene: 11. Per the germline V gene, CDR1 is MNHEY and CDR2 is SVGAGI. The CDR3 totals 17 residues. Sequences were obtained from blood. This TCR derives from a woman aged 25 to 39 with Graves' ophthalmopathy. J is TRBJ2-7 and V is TRBV6-5, with TRBD1 matching over 8 bases. The CDR3 DNA follows: TGTGCCAGCAGTTACTTAGCAGGGGGCGCGGCGGTCTACGAGCAGTACTTC. Residues: CASSYLAGGAAVYEQYF.